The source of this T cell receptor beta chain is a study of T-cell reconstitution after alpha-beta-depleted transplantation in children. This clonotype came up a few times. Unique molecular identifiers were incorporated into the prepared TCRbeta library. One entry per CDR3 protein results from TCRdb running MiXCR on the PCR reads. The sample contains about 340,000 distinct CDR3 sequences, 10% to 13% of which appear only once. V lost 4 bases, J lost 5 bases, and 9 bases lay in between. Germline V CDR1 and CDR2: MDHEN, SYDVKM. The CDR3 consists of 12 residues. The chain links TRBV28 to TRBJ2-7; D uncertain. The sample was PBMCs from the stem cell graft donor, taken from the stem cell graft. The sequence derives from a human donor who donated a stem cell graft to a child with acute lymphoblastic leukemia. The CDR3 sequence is CASSYREDEQYF. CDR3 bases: TGTGCCAGCAGTTATAGAGAAGACGAGCAGTACTTC. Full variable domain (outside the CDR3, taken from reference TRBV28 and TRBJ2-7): DVKVTQSSRYLVKRTGEKVFLECVQDMDHENMFWYRQDPGLGLRLIYFSYDVKMKEKGDIPEGYSVSREKKERFSLILESASTNQTSMYLCASSYREDEQYFGPGTRLTVT.